This T cell receptor beta chain came from a study of cytomegalovirus exposure and HLA in healthy donors. Findings and caveats of the study: Whilst most TCR sequences proved rare, a subset of public TCRs occurred across many donors. A few CMV-associated chains were confirmed in vitro to be specific for CMV antigens. Sequencing depth across donors, presence/absence analyses assumed, was roughly uniform.

In the PCR, 60 Vbeta and 13 Jbeta primers were used. Assay: immunoSEQ multiplex PCR; the TCRdb copy retains only in-frame clones and omits some. Here the sample table reports over 75,000 clones. After removal of 3 bases from V and 7 bases from J, the junction contained 13 bases not matched to a gene. Germline CDR1 is SGDLS and CDR2 is YYNGEE. This CDR3 spans 17 amino acids. On this clone itself: The antigen remains undetermined.

Source material: PBMCs. V usage is TRBV9 and J usage is TRBJ2-2; 9 nucleotides line up with TRBD2. This TCR was sampled from a girl aged 5-17 years in good health and CMV-seropositive. The CDR3 protein is CASSEAPSGEGRGELFF. The CDR3 coding sequence is TGTGCCAGCAGCGAGGCCCCTAGCGGGGAAGGCCGCGGGGAGCTGTTTTTT. Full variable domain (missing parts from reference TRBV9 and TRBJ2-2): DSGVTQTPKHLITATGQRVTLRCSPRSGDLSVYWYQQSLDQGLQFLIQYYNGEERAKGNILERFSAQQFPDLHSELNLSSLELGDSALYFCASSEAPSGEGRGELFFGEGSRLTVL.